This T cell receptor (beta chain) was sequenced during a study of cytomegalovirus exposure and HLA in healthy donors. PCR primers comprised 60 Vbeta and 13 Jbeta primers. The repertoire was sequenced with immunoSEQ multiplex PCR; TCRdb's copy has only in-frame clones and lacks some. The repertoire holds roughly 100,000 clones, 69% seen once, with 3.2% in the top ten. For this clone: The same CDR3 arises from other DNA sequences in this sample as well.

The CDR3 is 14 amino acids. Germline loops: CDR1 MNHNY, CDR2 SVGAGI (reference sequence). V lost 5 bases, J lost 7 bases, and 17 bases lay in between. This chain uses TRBV6-6 with TRBJ1-1; D gene unclear. The TCR sequence derives from a man younger than 40 in good health and CMV-seronegative. The material sequenced was PBMCs. This CDR3 reads CASSHPWRDSEAFF. In DNA form, the CDR3 reads TGTGCCAGCAGTCACCCGTGGCGGGATAGTGAAGCTTTCTTT.